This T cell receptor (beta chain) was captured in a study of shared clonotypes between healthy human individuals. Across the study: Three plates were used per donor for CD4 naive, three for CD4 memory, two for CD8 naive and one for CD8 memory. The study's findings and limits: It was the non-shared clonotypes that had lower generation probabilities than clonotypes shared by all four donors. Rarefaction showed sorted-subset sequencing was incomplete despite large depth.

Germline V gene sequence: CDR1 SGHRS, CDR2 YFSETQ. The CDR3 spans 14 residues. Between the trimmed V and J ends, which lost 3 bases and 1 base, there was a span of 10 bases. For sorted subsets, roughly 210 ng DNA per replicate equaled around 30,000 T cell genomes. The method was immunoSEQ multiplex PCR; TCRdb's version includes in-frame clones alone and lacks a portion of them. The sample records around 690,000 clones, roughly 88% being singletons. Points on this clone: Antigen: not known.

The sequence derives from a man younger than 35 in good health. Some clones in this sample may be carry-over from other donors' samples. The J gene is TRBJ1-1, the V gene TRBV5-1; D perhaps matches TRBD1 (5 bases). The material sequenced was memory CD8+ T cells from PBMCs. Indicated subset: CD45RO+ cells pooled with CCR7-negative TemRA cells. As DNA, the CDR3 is TGCGCCAGCAGCTCGGGACGCGAGAACACTGAAGCTTTCTTT. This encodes CASSSGRENTEAFF.